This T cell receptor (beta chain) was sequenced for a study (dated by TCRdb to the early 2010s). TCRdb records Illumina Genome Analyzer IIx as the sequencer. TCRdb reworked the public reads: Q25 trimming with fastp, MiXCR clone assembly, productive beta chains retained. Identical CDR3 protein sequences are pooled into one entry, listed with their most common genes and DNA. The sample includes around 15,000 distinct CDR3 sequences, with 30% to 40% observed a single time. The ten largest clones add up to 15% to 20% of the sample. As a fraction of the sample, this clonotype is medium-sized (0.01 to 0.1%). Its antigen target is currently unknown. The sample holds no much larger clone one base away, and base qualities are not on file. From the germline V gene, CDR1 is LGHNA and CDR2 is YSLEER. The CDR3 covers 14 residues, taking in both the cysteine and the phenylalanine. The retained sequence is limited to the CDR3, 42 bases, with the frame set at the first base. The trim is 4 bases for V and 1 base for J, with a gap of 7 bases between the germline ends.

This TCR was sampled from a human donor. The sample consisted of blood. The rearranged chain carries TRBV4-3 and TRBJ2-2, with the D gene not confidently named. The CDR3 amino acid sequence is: CASSRKENTGELFF. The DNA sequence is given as TGCGCCAGCAGCCGAAAGGAGAACACCGGGGAGCTGTTTTTT.